Detailed here is one T cell receptor beta chain. This record comes from a study of blood T cell repertoires in COVID-19. Overall study: The analysed material was cDNA or gDNA that came from T cells, B-cell-depleted T cells, or PBMCs.

In the study's own analysis: Amplifying reference gene primers gave estimates of nucleated cell counts. The method was immunoSEQ multiplex PCR; TCRdb's version includes in-frame clones alone and lacks a portion of them. Clone size and V and J calls were adopted from that table, with D and trimming inferred from the DNA. The sample shows 120,000 to 150,000 clones, roughly 90% of them seen only once. The V end was cut by 6 bases, the J end by 3 bases, with 5 bases between. The CDR3 is 11 amino acids. Germline V gives CDR1 MDHEN, CDR2 SYDVKM. This chain connects TRBV28 to TRBJ1-1; tentative D call: TRBD1 (5 bases). Sequences were obtained from peripheral blood. The receptor's source is a human donor in a cohort sampled during active COVID-19. The CDR3 coding sequence is TGTGCCAGCAGAGGGGACACTGAAGCTTTCTTT. Translation: CASRGDTEAFF.